Listed here are 23 T cell receptor beta chains from one sample, sequenced in a study of blood T cell repertoires in COVID-19. This table comes from immunoSEQ multiplex PCR, and its TCRdb copy is limited to in-frame clones, with some not included. The sample carries 150,000 to 200,000 clones, 87% recorded once. Sequencing was performed on peripheral blood. These receptors all stem from a woman under 30 who had recovered from COVID-19.

V and J are TRBV7-3 and TRBJ2-3; perhaps TRBD1 as D (6 bases). The CDR3 extends over 13 amino acids. Germline V gene lookup returns CDR1 SGHTA and CDR2 FQGTGA. Trimming cost V 3 bases and J 6 bases, with 10 bases left between them. The CDR3: CASSFTGPDTQYF. CDR3 nucleotides: TGTGCCAGCAGCTTCACAGGGCCCGATACGCAGTATTTT. The entire variable domain, with the rest obtained from reference TRBV7-3 and TRBJ2-3, is as follows: GAGVSQTPSNKVTEKGKYVELRCDPISGHTALYWYRQSLGQGPEFLIYFQGTGAADDSGLPNDRFFAVRPEGSVSTLKIQRTERGDSAVYLCASSFTGPDTQYFGPGTRLTVL.

The rearrangement joins TRBV5-1 to TRBJ1-1; TRBD1 agrees at 9 bases. The CDR3 has 13 amino acids. CDR1 and CDR2 from the germline V gene are SGHRS and YFSETQ. Trimming cost V 3 bases and J 3 bases; bases outside gene matches: 0. This CDR3 is CASSWDRDTEAFF. In nucleotides, the CDR3 is TGCGCCAGCAGCTGGGACAGGGACACTGAAGCTTTCTTT.

V and J are TRBV7-9 and TRBJ2-1; 12 bases are a match to TRBD2. The V gene end was trimmed by 5 bases and the J gene end by 4 bases; junction bases not matched to a gene: 3. This CDR3 is 15 amino acids long. The germline gives CDR1 SEHNR, CDR2 FQNEAQ (reference sequence). For the CDR3, the DNA is TGTGCCAGCAGCGCGACTAGCGGGGGATACAATGAGCAGTTCTTC. Residues: CASSATSGGYNEQFF.

The rearrangement links TRBV30 to TRBJ2-7, with 7 bases lining up with TRBD1. Germline loops: CDR1 GTSNPN, CDR2 SVGIG (reference sequence). V gave up 2 bases and J gave up 3 bases; unmatched junction bases: 4. The CDR3 has 13 amino acids. CDR3 residues: CAWSLGQNYEQYV. CDR3 DNA sequence: TGTGCCTGGAGTTTGGGACAGAACTACGAGCAGTACGTC.

The chain uses TRBV7-2 and TRBJ1-5; no clear D gene. V lost 3 bases, J lost 3 bases, and 9 bases lay in between. The germline V gene has CDR1 SGHTA and CDR2 FQGNSA. The CDR3 covers 14 residues. CDR3 coding DNA: TGTGCCAGCAGCTTGCACAGAGACAATCAGCCCCAGCATTTT. It specifies CASSLHRDNQPQHF.

The V gene is TRBV4-3, the J gene TRBJ2-1; possibly TRBD1 for D (6 bases). The CDR3 length is 14 residues. The germline CDR1 and CDR2 sequences are LGHNA and YSLEER. Trimming took 4 bases from V and 4 from J, leaving 11 bases between them. CDR3 protein: CASSPGQLYNEQFF. DNA for the CDR3: TGCGCCAGCAGCCCGGGACAATTGTACAATGAGCAGTTCTTC.

The rearrangement uses TRBV4-1 and TRBJ2-1; the match to TRBD1 covers 9 bases. CDR1 is MGHRA and CDR2 is YSYEKL in the germline V gene. Trimming removed 2 bases from V and 2 bases from J; junction bases left unmatched: 7. The CDR3 totals 17 residues. CDR3 nucleotide sequence: TGCGCCAGCAGCCAACCCCTCACAGGGGGCACCTACAATGAGCAGTTCTTC. Protein: CASSQPLTGGTYNEQFF.

The table lists this clone with a few counts. The V and J genes are TRBV4-1 and TRBJ1-5; 9 bases align to TRBD1. There are 17 residues in the CDR3. The V gene end was trimmed by 3 bases and the J gene end by 2 bases; junction bases not matched to a gene: 8. CDR1 is MGHRA, CDR2 YSYEKL, per germline. The CDR3 nucleotides read TGCGCCAGCAGCCATCCGCTGGGACAGGGACGCAATCAGCCCCAGCATTTT. This translates into CASSHPLGQGRNQPQHF.

This clone was observed a single time. The chain uses TRBV6-5 and TRBJ2-1; possible D gene TRBD2, 6 bases. The CDR3 consists of 13 residues. Germline CDR1 is MNHEY and CDR2 is SVGAGI. V lost 6 bases to trimming and J lost 8 bases, with 14 bases between them. The CDR3 coding sequence is TGTGCCAGCAGGGAGTTCGGAGGGCATGAGCAGTTCTTC. It translates to CASREFGGHEQFF.

This chain links TRBV5-1 with TRBJ2-1; a weak D match, TRBD2 (5 bases). CDR3 length: 18 amino acids. Germline values: CDR1 SGHRS, CDR2 YFSETQ. The V end was cut by 1 base, the J end by 0 bases, with 17 bases between. The CDR3: CASSLFSLATSSYNEQFF. In DNA form, the CDR3 reads TGCGCCAGCAGCTTGTTTTCCCTAGCAACGAGCTCCTACAATGAGCAGTTCTTC.

This clone was counted a single time. This chain links TRBV2 with TRBJ1-6, with 7 positions matching TRBD1. V lost 4 bases and J lost 6; bases outside the gene matches: 9. The CDR3 has 16 amino acids. Germline CDR1 is SNHLY and CDR2 is FYNNEI. This CDR3 reads CASSGPGTVFNSPLHF. The DNA for the CDR3 is TGTGCCAGCAGTGGCCCCGGGACAGTGTTTAATTCACCCCTCCACTTT.

The CDR3 reads CASSFLAGATISTDTQYF. The CDR3 nucleotides are TGTGCCAGCAGCTTCTTAGCGGGGGCTACCATTAGCACAGATACGCAGTATTTT. This chain connects TRBV7-2 to TRBJ2-3; 9 bases map to TRBD2. The V and J ends lost 3 bases and 0 bases, in that order; junction bases with no gene match: 10. The CDR3 totals 18 residues. The germline CDR1 and CDR2 sequences are SGHTA and FQGNSA.

The chain links TRBV19 to TRBJ1-1; 9 nucleotides match TRBD1. Germline-derived CDR1 and CDR2 are LNHDA and SQIVND (reference sequence). Trimming cost V 3 bases and J 11 bases; bases outside gene matches: 4. The CDR3 spans 12 residues. CDR3: CASSIRDRDAFF. CDR3 in DNA: TGTGCCAGTAGTATCCGGGACAGGGACGCTTTCTTT.

The chain links TRBV2 to TRBJ2-7, with TRBD1 matching 9 bases. There are 13 residues in the CDR3. The V gene's germline CDR1 is SNHLY and CDR2 FYNNEI. V was clipped by 7 bases and J by 2 bases; unmatched bases: 3. The CDR3 loop reads CASNRQGAYEQYV. The CDR3 nucleotides read TGTGCCAGCAACCGACAGGGGGCCTACGAGCAGTACGTC.

V and J are TRBV6-5 and TRBJ1-4, with no clear D. This CDR3 is built from 15 residues. Trimming shortened V by 7 bases and J by 8 bases, and 20 bases separated the two germline ends. Germline V gives CDR1 MNHEY, CDR2 SVGAGI. CDR3 DNA: TGTGCCAGCACCTATAGCTCTACCTTTAGGGAAAAACTGTTTTTT. Translating it yields CASTYSSTFREKLFF.

The rearrangement links TRBV25-1 to TRBJ2-3, with D tentatively TRBD2 (5 bases). The V end lost 8 bases, the J end lost 6 bases, and 9 bases lay between the germline ends. The CDR3 contains 11 residues. CDR1 and CDR2 from the germline V gene are MGHDK and SYGVNS. The DNA of the CDR3 is TGTGCCAGCGGACGAGGGGATACGCAGTATTTT. Its translation: CASGRGDTQYF. The whole variable domain, remainder taken from reference TRBV25-1 and TRBJ2-3, is EADIYQTPRYLVIGTGKKITLECSQTMGHDKMYWYQQDPGMELHLIHYSYGVNSTEKGDLSSESTVSRIRTEHFPLTLESARPSHTSQYLCASGRGDTQYFGPGTRLTVL.

In regard to this clone: A read error may account for a junction end that differs from germline. CDR3 DNA: TGTGCCAGCAGATTGGCCGGGACAGGGAGGAACTATGGCTACACCTTC. This sequence encodes CASRLAGTGRNYGYTF. This chain uses TRBV5-4 with TRBJ1-2, with 9 bases fitting TRBD1. Germline-derived CDR1 and CDR2 are SGHNT and YYREEE (reference sequence). The CDR3 has 16 residues.

The rearrangement uses TRBV9 and TRBJ2-1; D is uncertain. CDR1 and CDR2 from the germline V gene are SGDLS and YYNGEE. This CDR3 is built from 13 residues. Trimming removed 3 bases from V and 4 bases from J, with 8 bases in between. In DNA form, the CDR3 reads TGTGCCAGCAGCGCCACAGTATACAATGAGCAGTTCTTC. Its protein product is CASSATVYNEQFF.

This clone occurred once. The V call is TRBV9, the J call TRBJ1-4; D might be TRBD1 (6 bases). With 0 bases removed from V and 5 bases from J, the gap between germline ends came to 14 bases. The CDR3 contains 16 residues. Germline V gives CDR1 SGDLS, CDR2 YYNGEE. CDR3 loop: CASSVEDSGGNEKLFF. CDR3 nucleotide sequence: TGTGCCAGCAGCGTAGAGGACAGCGGCGGCAATGAAAAACTGTTTTTT.

This sequence joins TRBV24-1 and TRBJ2-2; D may be TRBD1 (5 bases). This CDR3 is built from 14 residues. Germline lookup yields CDR1 KGHDR and CDR2 SFDVKD. Trimming took 4 bases from V and 1 from J, leaving 6 bases between them. CDR3 sequence: CATSDRVNTGELFF. Written as DNA, the CDR3 is TGTGCCACCAGTGACAGGGTGAACACCGGGGAGCTGTTTTTT.

This rearrangement joins TRBV19 to TRBJ1-1; D not resolved. This CDR3 is 15 amino acids long. V was trimmed by 3 bases and J by 0 bases, leaving 11 bases between them. Per the germline V gene, CDR1 is LNHDA and CDR2 is SQIVND (reference sequence). The chain's CDR3 is CASSIWRPMNTEAFF. DNA for the CDR3: TGTGCCAGTAGTATTTGGCGGCCCATGAACACTGAAGCTTTCTTT.

The V and J genes are TRBV2 and TRBJ2-7; D not certain. The CDR3 has 14 residues. Germline CDR1 and CDR2: SNHLY and FYNNEI. Trimming pared 0 bases from V and 0 bases from J, leaving 6 bases between. DNA for the CDR3: TGTGCCAGCAGTGAAGCATGGGCCTCCTACGAGCAGTACTTC. As protein: CASSEAWASYEQYF.

This clone was recorded at least ten times. This chain links TRBV2 with TRBJ2-2, with 8 bases fitting TRBD2. Germline-derived CDR1 and CDR2 are SNHLY and FYNNEI. The ends lost 0 bases at V and 3 bases at J; junction bases unmatched: 9. The CDR3 runs 18 residues. Here the CDR3 reads CASSEAVYGRADTGELFF. CDR3 in DNA: TGTGCCAGCAGTGAAGCGGTCTACGGGAGGGCCGACACCGGGGAGCTGTTTTTT.